This T cell receptor (beta chain) was identified during a study of regulatory and conventional T cells in RAG deficiency. Overall study results and limits: Patient subsets had shorter CDR3s; Omenn Treg-Tconv overlap exceeded 80%.

Trimming shortened V by 5 bases and J by 2 bases, and 13 bases separated the two germline ends. The CDR3 is made up of 14 amino acids. Germline values: CDR1 MNHEY, CDR2 SMNVEV (reference sequence). The protocol was immunoSEQ multiplex PCR, while the TCRdb copy is restricted to in-frame clones and leaves out a portion. The sample shows 30,000 to 35,000 clones, around 89% of them seen only once. For this clone: As yet, its antigen is unknown.

These sequences were also reported in another study, on regulatory T cells. That publication notes: The PCR used 52 TRBV and 13 TRBJ primers.

The gene calls are TRBV27 and TRBJ2-7, with a possible D match to TRBD2 (6 bases). Input material: CD8+ T cells sorted from blood. The clonotype originates from a human donor in good health. The CDR3 region is CASSTGTGAYEQYF. CDR3 sequence (DNA): TGTGCCAGCAGTACGGGGACGGGGGCCTACGAGCAGTACTTC.